These 14 T cell receptor beta chains originate from one sample sequenced in a study of control samples from healthy donors and cancer patients. Data came from immunoSEQ multiplex PCR; TCRdb stores just in-frame clones and leaves some out. The sample lists approximately 100,000 clones; around 80% were seen once. Source material: blood. The source of these receptors is a man between 60 and 75 years old in good health.

The J gene is TRBJ2-2, the V gene TRBV27, with no clear D. V lost 8 bases, J lost 0 bases, and 7 bases lay in between. Germline V CDR1 and CDR2: MNHEY, SMNVEV (reference sequence). The CDR3 sequence is 13 residues long. CDR3: CASETPNTGELFF. The CDR3 DNA follows: TGTGCCAGCGAAACCCCGAACACCGGGGAGCTGTTTTTT.

This chain joins TRBV3-1 (or the pseudogene TRBV3-2) and TRBJ2-3, with 9 bases lining up with TRBD2. The CDR3 runs to 15 residues. V shed 2 bases, J shed 0 bases, and the junction held 0 bases outside the gene matches. Germline CDR1 is LGHDT and CDR2 is YNNKEL (reference sequence). As DNA, the CDR3 is TGTGCCAGCAGCCAACTAGCGGGAAGCACAGATACGCAGTATTTT. It yields the protein CASSQLAGSTDTQYF.

This rearrangement joins TRBV3-1 (or the pseudogene TRBV3-2) to TRBJ2-5; TRBD1 aligns across 11 bases. This CDR3 comprises 18 residues. The germline CDR1 and CDR2 sequences are LGHDT and YNNKEL (reference sequence). V lost 4 bases and J lost 5; bases outside the gene matches: 15. CDR3 residues: CASSRAGTGGGRVETQYF. Written as DNA, the CDR3 is TGTGCCAGCAGCCGTGCCGGGACAGGGGGTGGTCGAGTCGAGACCCAGTACTTC.

The genes are TRBV9 and TRBJ2-7, with D unresolved. V was trimmed by 0 bases and J by 2 bases, leaving 9 bases between them. The germline V gene encodes CDR1 SGDLS and CDR2 YYNGEE. The CDR3 totals 14 residues. Written as DNA, the CDR3 is TGTGCCAGCAGCGTAGATAACCCCCCCTACGAGCAGTACTTC. This gives the protein CASSVDNPPYEQYF.

This chain uses TRBV7-8 with TRBJ2-7, with D possibly TRBD1 on 5 matching bases. CDR1 and CDR2 (germline): SGHVS, FQNEAQ. CDR3 size: 14 residues. The ends were cut back, 7 bases at V and 3 bases at J, with 16 bases in the middle. The DNA for the CDR3 is TGTGCCAGCATCCTTGGGCAGGGTAGCTACGAGCAGTACTTC. This encodes CASILGQGSYEQYF.

About this clone itself: One end of the junction does not line up with germline, which may come from a read error. The CDR3 region is CASSGKDRVGTGELFF. The CDR3 nucleotides are TGTGCCAGCTCCGGGAAAGACAGGGTCGGGACCGGGGAGTTGTTTTTT. The rearrangement uses TRBV18 and TRBJ2-2, with 7 bases that match TRBD1. CDR3 length: 16 amino acids. Germline loops: CDR1 KGHSH, CDR2 LQKENI.

The rearrangement links TRBV7-5 to TRBJ2-7. TRBV7-5 is designated a pseudogene. The CDR3 totals 15 residues. The CDR3 reads CARSLKRGVSYEQYF. CDR3 nucleotides: TGTGCCAGAAGCTTAAAAAGGGGAGTGTCCTACGAGCAGTACTTC.

The chain uses TRBV27 and TRBJ2-1, with 9 positions matching TRBD2. Germline trimming cut 3 bases from V and 12 bases from J; bases unmatched to any gene: 6. The CDR3 runs 13 residues. Germline loops: CDR1 MNHEY, CDR2 SMNVEV (reference sequence). The CDR3 here is CASSFRGLARQFF. CDR3 coding DNA: TGTGCCAGCAGTTTCCGCGGACTAGCGCGGCAGTTCTTC.

The count of this clone is one. CDR3 DNA sequence: TGTGCCAGCAGCTTAGGACGGCCCCCGGGGGAAAAACTGTTTTTT. Encoded protein: CASSLGRPPGEKLFF. The chain joins TRBV7-8 to TRBJ1-4; D not resolved. This CDR3 contains 15 residues. CDR1 is SGHVS, CDR2 FQNEAQ, per germline. Between the trimmed V and J ends, which lost 1 base and 8 bases, there was a span of 14 bases.

Details on this clone: Other DNA sequences in the sample encode the same CDR3. The chain has TRBV5-1 and TRBJ1-3; D call uncertain. V shed 4 bases and J shed 1 base, with 9 bases lying between them. Per the germline V gene, CDR1 is SGHRS and CDR2 is YFSETQ. The CDR3 has 14 amino acids. The CDR3 DNA reads TGCGCCAGCAGCCCCGAGCGGTCTGGAAACACCATATATTTT. Translated: CASSPERSGNTIYF.

About this clone: Other DNA sequences from this sample encode an identical CDR3 as well. V is TRBV28 and J is TRBJ1-2; 8 nucleotides line up with TRBD1. Per the germline V gene, CDR1 is MDHEN and CDR2 is SYDVKM. The ends lost 1 base at V and 8 bases at J; junction bases unmatched: 9. The CDR3 is 15 residues long. CDR3 sequence: CASSLLQGGGMGYTF. CDR3 coding DNA: TGTGCCAGCAGTTTATTACAGGGGGGGGGTATGGGCTACACCTTC.

This clone appeared a few times. The chain couples TRBV7-2 to TRBJ2-7; 7 positions agree with TRBD2. The CDR3 has 15 amino acids. V lost 2 bases to trimming and J lost 5 bases; unmatched junction nucleotides: 9. Germline values: CDR1 SGHTA, CDR2 FQGNSA. This chain's CDR3 is CASSLKAGVRDEQYF. As DNA, the CDR3 is TGTGCCAGCAGCTTAAAGGCGGGAGTTCGGGACGAGCAGTACTTC.

The rearrangement links TRBV19 to TRBJ2-7; the D is unclear. The CDR3 covers 14 residues. Deletions cut 5 bases from V and 7 bases from J, with 18 bases between. Germline CDR1 reads LNHDA; CDR2 reads SQIVND (reference sequence). CDR3 DNA sequence: TGTGCCAGTAGTTCCCCCTCGCCTTATCGTGAGCAGTACTTC. The encoded protein is CASSSPSPYREQYF.

This chain links TRBV29-1 with TRBJ1-2, with D hard to call. The germline gives CDR1 SQVTM, CDR2 ANQGSEA. This CDR3 has 11 amino acids. Trimming left V 2 bases short and J 3 bases short, with 4 bases between. CDR3 bases: TGCAGCGTTGAACGCGACTATGGCTACACCTTC. It translates to CSVERDYGYTF.